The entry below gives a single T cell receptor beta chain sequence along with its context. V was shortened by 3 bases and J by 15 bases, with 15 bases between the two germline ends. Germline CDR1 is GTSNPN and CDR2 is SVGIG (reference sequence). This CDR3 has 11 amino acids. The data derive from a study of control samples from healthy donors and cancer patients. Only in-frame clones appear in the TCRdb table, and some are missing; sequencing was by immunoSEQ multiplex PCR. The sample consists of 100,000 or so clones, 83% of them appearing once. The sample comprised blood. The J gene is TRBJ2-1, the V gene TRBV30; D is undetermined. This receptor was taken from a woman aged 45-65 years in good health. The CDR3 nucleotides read TGTGCCTGGAGGCCACTGGACCCGCCGTTCTTC. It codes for CAWRPLDPPFF.